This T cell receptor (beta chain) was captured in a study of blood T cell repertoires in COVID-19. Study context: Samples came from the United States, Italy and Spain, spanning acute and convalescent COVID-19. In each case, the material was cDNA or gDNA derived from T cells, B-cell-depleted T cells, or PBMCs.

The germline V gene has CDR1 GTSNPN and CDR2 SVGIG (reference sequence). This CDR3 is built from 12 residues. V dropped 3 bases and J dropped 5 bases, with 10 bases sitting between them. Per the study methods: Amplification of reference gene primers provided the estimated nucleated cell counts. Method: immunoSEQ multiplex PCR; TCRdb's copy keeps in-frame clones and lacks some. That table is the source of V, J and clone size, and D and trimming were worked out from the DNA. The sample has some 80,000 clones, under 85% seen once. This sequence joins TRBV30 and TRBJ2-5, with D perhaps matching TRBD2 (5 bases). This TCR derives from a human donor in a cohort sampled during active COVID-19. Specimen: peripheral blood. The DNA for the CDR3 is TGTGCCTGGAGCCCTCGGGGTGAGACCCAGTACTTC. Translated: CAWSPRGETQYF.